This paragraph reports one TCR beta chain. The data originate from a study of shared clonotypes between healthy human individuals. Some clones are missing from TCRdb's copy, which holds only in-frame ones; the method was immunoSEQ multiplex PCR. The table lists hundreds of thousands of clones, roughly 87% of them singletons, with 15% to 20% in the top ten. The germline gives CDR1 SGHAT, CDR2 FQNNGV. This CDR3 region has 15 residues. Germline trimming cut 5 bases from V and 6 bases from J; bases unmatched to any gene: 9. The sequenced sample was memory CD8+ T cells sorted from blood. Subset in this sample: CD45RO+ cells pooled with CCR7-negative TemRA cells. This rearrangement joins TRBV11-2 to TRBJ2-3, with 9 bases that match TRBD2. This TCR was recovered from a young man in good health. The CDR3 nucleotides are TGTGCCAGCAGCCCTAGCGGGGAGAGTATGGATACGCAGTATTTT. This encodes CASSPSGESMDTQYF.